This paragraph reports one T cell receptor (beta chain). Its target is not known. These data are taken from a study of beta chain features in type 1 diabetes. Whole-study results and caveats: The study found moderately but significantly shorter TCRB CDR3s in all four CD4+ subsets of Type 1 diabetes patients.

The CDR3 is 15 residues long. Trimming left V 6 bases short and J 0 bases short, with 12 bases between. Germline V gives CDR1 LNHDA, CDR2 SQIVND (reference sequence). Expressed TCRB transcripts got sequenced, as all isolated RNA was reverse transcribed. Naive, central memory and regulatory T cell samples produced a mean of about 4 million reads. Sequenced by immunoSEQ multiplex PCR; TCRdb stores in-frame clones only, minus some. Of about 370,000 clones listed, roughly 9.8% are singletons. The gene calls are TRBV19 and TRBJ1-5; D is ambiguous. The sample comprised central memory CD4+ T cells from blood. This clonotype originated in a man aged 25 to 40 with type 1 diabetes. Here the CDR3 DNA reads TGTGCCAGTAGGATACCCAATCATAGCAATCAGCCCCAGCATTTT. Translation gives CASRIPNHSNQPQHF.